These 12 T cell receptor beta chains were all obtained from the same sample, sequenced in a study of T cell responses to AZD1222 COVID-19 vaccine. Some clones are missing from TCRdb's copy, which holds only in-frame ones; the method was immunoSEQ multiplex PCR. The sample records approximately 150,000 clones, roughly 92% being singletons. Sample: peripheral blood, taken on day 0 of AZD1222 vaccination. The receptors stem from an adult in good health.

The CDR3 spells CASSPRRGGRGTNEKLFF. The CDR3 DNA sequence: TGTGCCAGCAGCCCCCGACGCGGGGGCAGGGGAACTAATGAAAAACTGTTTTTT. The rearrangement uses TRBV7-9 and TRBJ1-4, with D possibly TRBD1 on 6 matching bases. Germline values: CDR1 SEHNR, CDR2 FQNEAQ (reference sequence). CDR3 length: 18 residues. V lost 5 bases and J lost 1, with 20 bases in between.

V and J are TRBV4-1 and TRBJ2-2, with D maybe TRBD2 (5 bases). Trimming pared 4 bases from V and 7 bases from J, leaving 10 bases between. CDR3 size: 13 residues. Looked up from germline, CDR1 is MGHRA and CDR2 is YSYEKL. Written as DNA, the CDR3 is TGCGCCAGCAGCCGTGCGGGTGTCGGGGAGCTGTTTTTT. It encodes CASSRAGVGELFF.

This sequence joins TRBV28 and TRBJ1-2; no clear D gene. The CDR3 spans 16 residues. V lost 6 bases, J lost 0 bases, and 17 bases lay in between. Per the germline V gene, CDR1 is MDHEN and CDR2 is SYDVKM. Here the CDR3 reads CASRWGSRLANYGYTF. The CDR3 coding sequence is TGTGCCAGCAGGTGGGGTTCCCGGTTAGCTAACTATGGCTACACCTTC.

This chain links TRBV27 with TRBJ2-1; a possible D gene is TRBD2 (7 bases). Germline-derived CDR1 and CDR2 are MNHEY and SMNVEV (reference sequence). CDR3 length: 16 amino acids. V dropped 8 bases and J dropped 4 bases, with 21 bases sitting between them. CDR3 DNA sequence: TGTGCCAGCGGGAACCGAGGGGGGGGGTTTTACAATGAGCAGTTCTTC. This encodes CASGNRGGGFYNEQFF.

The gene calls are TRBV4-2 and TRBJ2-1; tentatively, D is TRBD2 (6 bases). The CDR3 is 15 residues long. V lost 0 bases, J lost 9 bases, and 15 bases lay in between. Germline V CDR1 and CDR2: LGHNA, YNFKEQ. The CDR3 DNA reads TGTGCCAGCAGCCAAGATTCGCCCGGGGGTGGTGAGCAGTTCTTC. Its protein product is CASSQDSPGGGEQFF.

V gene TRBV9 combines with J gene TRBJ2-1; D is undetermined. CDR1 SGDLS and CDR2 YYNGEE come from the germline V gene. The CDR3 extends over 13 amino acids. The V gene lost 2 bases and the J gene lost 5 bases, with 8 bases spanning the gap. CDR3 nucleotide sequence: TGTGCCAGCAGCGTTTCCCTGCACAATGAGCAGTTCTTC. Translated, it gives CASSVSLHNEQFF.

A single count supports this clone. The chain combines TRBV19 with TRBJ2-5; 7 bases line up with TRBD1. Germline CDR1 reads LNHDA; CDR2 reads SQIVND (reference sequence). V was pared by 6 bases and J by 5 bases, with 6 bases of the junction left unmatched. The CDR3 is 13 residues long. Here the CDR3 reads CASSDREGETQYF. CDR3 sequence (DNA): TGTGCCAGTAGCGACAGGGAAGGGGAGACCCAGTACTTC.

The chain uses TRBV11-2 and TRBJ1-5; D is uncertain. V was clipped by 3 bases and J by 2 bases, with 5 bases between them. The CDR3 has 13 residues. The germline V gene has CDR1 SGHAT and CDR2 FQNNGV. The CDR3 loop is CASSFGRNQPQHF. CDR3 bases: TGTGCCAGCAGCTTCGGTCGCAATCAGCCCCAGCATTTT. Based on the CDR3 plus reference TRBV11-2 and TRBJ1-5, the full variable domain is EAGVAQSPRYKIIEKRQSVAFWCNPISGHATLYWYQQILGQGPKLLIQFQNNGVVDDSQLPKDRFSAERLKGVDSTLKIQPAKLEDSAVYLCASSFGRNQPQHFGDGTRLSIL.

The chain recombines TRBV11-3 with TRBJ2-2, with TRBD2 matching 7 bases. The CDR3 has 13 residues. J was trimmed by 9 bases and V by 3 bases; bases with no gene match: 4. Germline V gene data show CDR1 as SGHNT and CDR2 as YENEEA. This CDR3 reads CASSFRAGRELFF. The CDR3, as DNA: TGTGCCAGCAGCTTTAGAGCGGGACGGGAGCTGTTTTTT.

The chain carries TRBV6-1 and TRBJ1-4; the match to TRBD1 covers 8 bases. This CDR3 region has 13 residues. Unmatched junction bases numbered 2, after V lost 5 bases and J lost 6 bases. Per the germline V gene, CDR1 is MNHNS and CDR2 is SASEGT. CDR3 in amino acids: CASSLGQDEKLFF. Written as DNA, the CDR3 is TGTGCCAGCAGTTTGGGACAGGATGAAAAACTGTTTTTT.

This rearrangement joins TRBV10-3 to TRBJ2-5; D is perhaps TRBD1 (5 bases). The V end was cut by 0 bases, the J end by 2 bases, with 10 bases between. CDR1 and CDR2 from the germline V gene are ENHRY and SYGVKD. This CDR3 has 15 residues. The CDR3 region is CAISESAGWQETQYF. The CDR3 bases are TGTGCCATCAGTGAGTCCGCAGGGTGGCAAGAGACCCAGTACTTC.

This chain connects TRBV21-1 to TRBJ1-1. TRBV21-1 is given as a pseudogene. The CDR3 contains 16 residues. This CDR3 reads CASSKIDLGTNTEAFF. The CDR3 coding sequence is TGTGCCAGCAGCAAAATAGACCTAGGGACGAACACTGAAGCTTTCTTT.